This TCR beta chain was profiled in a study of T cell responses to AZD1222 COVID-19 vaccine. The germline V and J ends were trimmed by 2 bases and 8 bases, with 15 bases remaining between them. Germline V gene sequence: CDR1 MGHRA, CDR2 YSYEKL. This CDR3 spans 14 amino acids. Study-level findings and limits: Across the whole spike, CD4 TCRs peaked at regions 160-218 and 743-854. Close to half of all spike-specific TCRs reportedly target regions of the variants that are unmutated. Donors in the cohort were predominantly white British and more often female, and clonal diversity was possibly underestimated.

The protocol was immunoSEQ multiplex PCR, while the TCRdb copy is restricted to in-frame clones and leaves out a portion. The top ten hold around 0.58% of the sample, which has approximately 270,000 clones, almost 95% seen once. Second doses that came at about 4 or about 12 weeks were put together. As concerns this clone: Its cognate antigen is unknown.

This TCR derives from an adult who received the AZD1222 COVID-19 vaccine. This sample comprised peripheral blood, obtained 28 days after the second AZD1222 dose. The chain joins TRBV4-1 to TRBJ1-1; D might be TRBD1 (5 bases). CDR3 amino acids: CASSQPTRQIEAFF. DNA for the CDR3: TGCGCCAGCAGCCAACCCACAAGACAGATCGAAGCTTTCTTT.